These T cell receptor beta chains were read from a single sample in a study of cytomegalovirus exposure and HLA in healthy donors. Measured with immunoSEQ multiplex PCR; TCRdb has only the in-frame clones, and not every one. Of around 120,000 clones in the sample, about three quarters were seen once. Material: PBMCs. These receptors all come from a human donor in good health. The CDR3 runs from the conserved cysteine through the conserved F or W. Each record gives: clone size, V gene, D gene, J gene, CDR3 DNA, CDR3 protein. A D gene is named only where the DNA matches it firmly. Expanded clones are given a class, and other clones once, few, many or no size at all.

size: NA; V: TRBV27; D: NA; J: TRBJ2-1; DNA: TGTGCCAGCAGCCACACCCTCAATGAGCAGTTCTTC; CDR3: CASSHTLNEQFF
size: few; V: TRBV5-1; D: NA; J: TRBJ1-1; DNA: TGCGCCAGCAGCTTGGATGGAATCGGGGGCACTGAAGCTTTCTTT; CDR3: CASSLDGIGGTEAFF
size: once; V: TRBV5-1; D: TRBD1; J: TRBJ1-1; DNA: TGCGCCAGCAGCGACCAGGGGGAGAACACTGAAGCTTTCTTT; CDR3: CASSDQGENTEAFF
size: few; V: TRBV6-5; D: TRBD1; J: TRBJ1-4; DNA: TGTGCCAGCAGTTGGGACAGGAATAATGAAAAACTGTTTTTT; CDR3: CASSWDRNNEKLFF
size: NA; V: TRBV5-1; D: TRBD2; J: TRBJ2-7; DNA: TGCGCCAGCAGCAACCGCCGGGGGGGCAGCTCCTACGAGCAGTACTTC; CDR3: CASSNRRGGSSYEQYF
size: NA; V: TRBV5-1; D: TRBD1; J: TRBJ1-2; DNA: TGCGCCAGCAGGCCCACGGGACAGGGGCCTTTTGGTAACTATGGCTACACCTTC; CDR3: CASRPTGQGPFGNYGYTF
size: NA; V: TRBV15; D: TRBD1; J: TRBJ1-1; DNA: TGTGCCACCAGCAGAGGGACAGGAATCATGAACACTGAAGCTTTCTTT; CDR3: CATSRGTGIMNTEAFF
size: NA; V: TRBV7-9; D: NA; J: TRBJ1-2; DNA: TGTGCCAGCAGCTTAGCGAGGAGGGGATGGGGCTACACCTTC; CDR3: CASSLARRGWGYTF
size: NA; V: TRBV2; D: TRBD1; J: TRBJ1-6; DNA: TGTGTCAGCAGCTCCGGGACAGGGTGGTCCCGGAGTAATTCACCCCTCCACTTT; CDR3: CVSSSGTGWSRSNSPLHF
size: NA; V: TRBV9; D: NA; J: TRBJ1-4; DNA: TGTGCCAGCAGCGTGGGGGGGGCTAATGAAAAACTGTTTTTT; CDR3: CASSVGGANEKLFF
size: NA; V: TRBV4-1; D: NA; J: TRBJ2-2; DNA: TGCGCCAGCAGCCAGGCAGGGGCCGGGGAGCTGTTTTTT; CDR3: CASSQAGAGELFF
size: NA; V: TRBV6-1; D: TRBD1; J: TRBJ1-3; DNA: TGTGCCAGCAAATCGGGACAGGGGGTTGGAAACACCATATATTTT; CDR3: CASKSGQGVGNTIYF
size: NA; V: TRBV19; D: TRBD1; J: TRBJ1-5; DNA: TGTGCCAGTAGTTCTCCTCTACCTCAGGGGGTGGGGGATCAGCCCCAGCATTTT; CDR3: CASSSPLPQGVGDQPQHF
size: NA; V: TRBV28; D: NA; J: TRBJ2-5; DNA: TGTGCCACCAAAGAGGAGACCCAGTACTTC; CDR3: CATKEETQYF
size: NA; V: TRBV7-8; D: NA; J: TRBJ1-2; DNA: TGTGCCAGCAGCGCACAATCCGACCGAGGGCCGTCCACCTTC; CDR3: CASSAQSDRGPSTF
size: few; V: TRBV6-9; D: NA; J: TRBJ2-7; DNA: TGTGCCAGCTTAGCCCCAGGGCACTACGAGCAGTACTTC; CDR3: CASLAPGHYEQYF
size: NA; V: TRBV28; D: TRBD1; J: TRBJ1-5; DNA: TGTGCCAGCAAGGGGACAGAGAATCAGCCCCAGCATTTT; CDR3: CASKGTENQPQHF
size: NA; V: TRBV9; D: TRBD1; J: TRBJ2-7; DNA: TGTGCCAGCAGCCCGGGACAGGCCCTGGGGGGTAGGCAGTACTTC; CDR3: CASSPGQALGGRQYF
size: NA; V: TRBV6-5; D: TRBD1; J: TRBJ2-5; DNA: TGTGCCAGCAGCCCGGACAGGAAAGAGACCCAGTACTTC; CDR3: CASSPDRKETQYF
size: few; V: TRBV6-6; D: NA; J: TRBJ1-1; DNA: TGTGCCACAGGGACCGGGACAACGAACACTGAAGCTTTCTTT; CDR3: CATGTGTTNTEAFF
size: few; V: TRBV4-1; D: NA; J: TRBJ1-4; DNA: TGCGCCAGCAGCCAATCGACAGCAACTAATGAAAAACTGTTTTTT; CDR3: CASSQSTATNEKLFF
size: NA; V: TRBV10-2; D: NA; J: TRBJ1-2; DNA: TGCGCCAGCAGTGAGGCGGCAACAGGGTCGGATGGCTACACCTTC; CDR3: CASSEAATGSDGYTF
size: NA; V: TRBV29-1; D: NA; J: TRBJ1-1; DNA: TGCAGCGTTGCCGGGAACACTGAAGCTTCCTTT; CDR3: CSVAGNTEASF
size: NA; V: TRBV2; D: TRBD1; J: TRBJ2-5; DNA: TGTGCCAGCAGGGGGGGGACAGGGTGGGGGACCCAGTACTTC; CDR3: CASRGGTGWGTQYF
size: NA; V: TRBV5-6; D: NA; J: TRBJ2-1; DNA: TGTGCCAGCAGCTCCATGGGAGCGGCAACCTACAATGAGCAGTTCTTC; CDR3: CASSSMGAATYNEQFF
size: NA; V: TRBV5-8; D: NA; J: TRBJ2-1; DNA: TGTGCCAGCAGCTTGGGCACCGGTACAAGGGGTGAGCAGTTCTTC; CDR3: CASSLGTGTRGEQFF
size: NA; V: TRBV15; D: NA; J: TRBJ2-2; DNA: TGTGCCACCAGCCCAGGGGTCACCGGGGAGCTGTTTTTT; CDR3: CATSPGVTGELFF
size: NA; V: TRBV6-6; D: NA; J: TRBJ1-2; DNA: TGTGCCATCAGTGAGAGGACAGACTATGGCTACACCTTC; CDR3: CAISERTDYGYTF
size: NA; V: TRBV6-6; D: NA; J: TRBJ1-1; DNA: TGTGCCAGCAGTTACTCTAGACGGGGAGGTGAAGCTTTCTTT; CDR3: CASSYSRRGGEAFF
size: NA; V: TRBV13; D: TRBD1; J: TRBJ1-4; DNA: TGTGCCAGCAGCTTAGGCCTCGGGACAGCTGAAAAACTGTTTTTT; CDR3: CASSLGLGTAEKLFF
size: NA; V: TRBV2; D: TRBD2; J: TRBJ2-1; DNA: TGTGCCAGCAGTTGGGCATATAGCGCTAGCGGGGCGACATACAGCTCCTACAATGAGCAGTTCTTC; CDR3: CASSWAYSASGATYSSYNEQFF
size: NA; V: TRBV5-5; D: TRBD1; J: TRBJ1-2; DNA: TGTGCCAGCAGCCCTCGTCGGGACAGGCCGGCGGAGTATGGCTACACCTTC; CDR3: CASSPRRDRPAEYGYTF
size: NA; V: TRBV19; D: TRBD2; J: TRBJ2-7; DNA: TGTGCCAGTAGTAAACCCAGCGGGGGGACCTACGAGCAGTACTTC; CDR3: CASSKPSGGTYEQYF
size: NA; V: TRBV5-4; D: NA; J: TRBJ1-6; DNA: TGTGCCAGCAGCTTCGACAGCCCGGGTTCACCCCTCCACTTT; CDR3: CASSFDSPGSPLHF
size: NA; V: TRBV5-5; D: TRBD1; J: TRBJ1-6; DNA: TGTGCCAGCATCCCGGACTGGACAGGATATAATTCACCCCTCCACTTT; CDR3: CASIPDWTGYNSPLHF
size: NA; V: TRBV2; D: TRBD2; J: TRBJ2-7; DNA: TGTGCCAGCAGTGATCCGGGACTAGCGGCAACCTACGAGCAGTACTTC; CDR3: CASSDPGLAATYEQYF
size: NA; V: TRBV11-2; D: TRBD2; J: TRBJ2-3; DNA: TGTGCCAGCAGCCACATGGGGGGGGAGAACACAGATACGCAGTATTTT; CDR3: CASSHMGGENTDTQYF
size: NA; V: TRBV5-6; D: TRBD1; J: TRBJ2-1; DNA: TGTGCCAGCATCAGGGACAGGGTAGTTAATGAGCAGTTCTTC; CDR3: CASIRDRVVNEQFF
size: NA; V: TRBV9; D: TRBD2; J: TRBJ2-5; DNA: TGTGCCAGCAGCGTAGAGGGCGGGGGGACGGTCCAAGAGACCCAGTACTTC; CDR3: CASSVEGGGTVQETQYF
size: NA; V: TRBV18; D: TRBD1; J: TRBJ1-6; DNA: TGTGCCAGCTCCGGCCCGGGACAGGGAAATTCACCCCTCCACTTT; CDR3: CASSGPGQGNSPLHF
size: few; V: TRBV27; D: NA; J: TRBJ1-1; DNA: TGTGCCAGCAGTTTTTTCAGGGGTTCGGCCACTGAAGCTTTCTTT; CDR3: CASSFFRGSATEAFF
size: NA; V: TRBV21-1; D: NA; J: TRBJ2-5; DNA: TGTGCCAGCAGCAAAGAGCCTAGCGGGGAAGAGACCCAGTACTTC; CDR3: CASSKEPSGEETQYF
size: NA; V: TRBV10-3; D: TRBD1; J: TRBJ2-7; DNA: TGTGCCATCGCAAGTGGGACAGGGTCTCGCTACGAGCAGTACTTC; CDR3: CAIASGTGSRYEQYF
size: NA; V: TRBV7-3; D: TRBD1; J: TRBJ1-5; DNA: TGTGCCAGCAGCTCTACCAGGGGGCCGGGTCAGCCCCAGCATTTT; CDR3: CASSSTRGPGQPQHF
size: NA; V: TRBV7-2; D: TRBD1; J: TRBJ2-1; DNA: TGTGCCAGCAGTCCCCGCCGCGGGACAGGGGTCAATGAGCAGTTCTTC; CDR3: CASSPRRGTGVNEQFF
size: NA; V: TRBV28; D: NA; J: TRBJ1-3; DNA: TGTGCCAGCAGTTTCCCGCGTTCCTCTGGAAACACCATATATTTT; CDR3: CASSFPRSSGNTIYF
size: NA; V: TRBV6-1; D: NA; J: TRBJ2-7; DNA: TGTGCCAGCAGGGAGACCTACGAGCAGTACTTC; CDR3: CASRETYEQYF
size: NA; V: TRBV5-1; D: TRBD2; J: TRBJ2-3; DNA: TGCGCCAGCAGCTGGGGACTAGTGACAGATACGCAGTATTTT; CDR3: CASSWGLVTDTQYF
size: NA; V: TRBV5-5; D: TRBD1; J: TRBJ1-2; DNA: TGTGCCAGCAGCTTAAGACAGGGGTACTATGGCTACACCTTC; CDR3: CASSLRQGYYGYTF
size: NA; V: TRBV5-4; D: TRBD1; J: TRBJ2-1; DNA: TGTGCCAGCAGCGCCGGGACAGGGGGCGAAGGGAATGAGCAGTTCTTC; CDR3: CASSAGTGGEGNEQFF
size: NA; V: TRBV5-6; D: TRBD1; J: TRBJ1-1; DNA: TGTGCCAGCAGCTGGGACAGGGGGCATCGTGGGGCTTTCTTT; CDR3: CASSWDRGHRGAFF
size: NA; V: TRBV5-1; D: NA; J: TRBJ2-2; DNA: TGCGCCAGCAGCTTGGGGGTAGCGGTGAACACCGGGGAGCTGTTTTTT; CDR3: CASSLGVAVNTGELFF